This TCR beta chain derives from a study of human T cells and chemical hapten exposure. Regarding the study as a whole: TCRs above 1 in 1000 frequency did not change with DPC sensitization. Higher patch test scores went with higher counts of PT1 expanded TCRs.

Indicated time point: pre-sensitization, week 0. Treatment reported: therapeutic diphenylcyclopropenone sensitization with weekly scalp DPC. Blood draws came before every patch-test application. To note about this clonotype: As yet, its antigen is unknown.

Original data processing: Sequenced samples showed a median of around 91,000 TCRs each, with counts running from around 24,000 to 710,000. TCRdb reprocessed the RACE reads with MiXCR, giving one entry per CDR3 protein. The V and J calls shown here were made by TCRdb, not taken from the authors' results. Of approximately 400,000 distinct CDR3 sequences listed, around 5.5% are singletons. Trimming at V came to 4 bases and at J to 5 bases, leaving 14 bases not matched to a gene. The CDR3 contains 17 residues. Germline lookup yields CDR1 LGHNA and CDR2 YNFKEQ. The chain links TRBV4-2 to TRBJ2-3; 8 bases match TRBD2. The input for sequencing was whole blood, taken in connection with sensitization to the hapten diphenylcyclopropenone (DPC). This receptor was identified in a woman in her 50s with alopecia areata. Some clones in this sample may be carry-over from other donors' samples. The DNA of the CDR3 is TGTGCCAGCAGCCCCCTGGAGGTCAGCGGGGGTCTAGATACGCAGTATTTT. Encoded protein: CASSPLEVSGGLDTQYF.